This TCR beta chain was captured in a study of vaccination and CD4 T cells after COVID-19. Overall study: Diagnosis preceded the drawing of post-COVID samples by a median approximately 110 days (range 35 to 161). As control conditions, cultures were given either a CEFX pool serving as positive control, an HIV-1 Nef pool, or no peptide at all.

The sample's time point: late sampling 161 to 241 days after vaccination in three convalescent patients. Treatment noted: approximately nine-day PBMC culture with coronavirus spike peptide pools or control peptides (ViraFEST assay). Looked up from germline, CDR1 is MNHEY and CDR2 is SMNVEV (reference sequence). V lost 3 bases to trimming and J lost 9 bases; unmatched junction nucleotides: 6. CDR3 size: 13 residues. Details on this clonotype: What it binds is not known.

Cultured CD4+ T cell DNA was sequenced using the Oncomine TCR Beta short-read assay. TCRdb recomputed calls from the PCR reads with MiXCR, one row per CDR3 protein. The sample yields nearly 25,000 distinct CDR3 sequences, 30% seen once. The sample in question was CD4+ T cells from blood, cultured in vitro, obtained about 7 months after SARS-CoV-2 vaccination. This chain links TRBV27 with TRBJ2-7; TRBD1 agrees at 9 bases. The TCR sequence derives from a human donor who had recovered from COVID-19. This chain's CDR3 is CASSFSGTGWQYF. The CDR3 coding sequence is TGTGCCAGCAGTTTTTCCGGGACAGGGTGGCAGTACTTC.